This T cell receptor (beta chain) comes out of a study of beta chain features in type 1 diabetes. All of the isolated RNA was reverse transcribed, so expressed TCRB transcripts were sequenced. Using immunoSEQ multiplex PCR, the repertoire was profiled, and TCRdb retains in-frame clones only, with some absent. The sample gives 900,000 or so clones, 17% of which show up once; about 0.02% is in the top ten. In germline, CDR1 is MNHNS, CDR2 SASEGT. V gave up 6 bases and J gave up 7 bases, with 18 bases separating them. The CDR3 runs 15 residues. The specimen was naive CD4+ T cells from blood. The clonotype was recovered from a woman aged 18-30 years in good health. The chain uses TRBV6-1 and TRBJ2-2; D might be TRBD1 (5 bases). The DNA for the CDR3 is TGTGCCAGCAGGGCGACGCAGGGTTCCGTCGGGGAGCTGTTTTTT. Encoded protein: CASRATQGSVGELFF.